The present T cell receptor (beta chain) was sequenced within a study of identical twins. Germline lookup yields CDR1 SGHTS and CDR2 YDEGEE. Unmatched junction bases numbered 7, after V lost 4 bases and J lost 5 bases. The CDR3 runs 15 residues. Study results and limitations: It was possible that invariant MAIT and iNKT cells partly confounded the zero-insertion analyses. A cross-sectional statistical analysis, not follow-up of the same donors, supported the conclusions. Beta out-of-frame sequences showed weaker excess sharing between twins.

Through template switching, a universal primer site was introduced, and the cDNA contained unique molecular identifiers. Using its own MiXCR run on the 5' RACE reads, TCRdb lists one record per CDR3 protein. The sample lists nearly 650,000 distinct CDR3 sequences; around 7.4% were seen once. As to this clonotype: Its antigen remains unidentified.

The same specimen was also included in a second study, on yellow fever vaccine responses in identical twins.

This chain uses TRBV5-8 with TRBJ1-5; 9 bases map to TRBD1. This sequence was found in a woman aged 18-30 years in good health. What was sequenced was PBMCs. DNA of the CDR3: TGTGCCAGCAGCAAAAGGACAGGGGTAGATCAGCCCCAGCATTTT. Amino acid sequence: CASSKRTGVDQPQHF. The full variable domain, completed using reference TRBV5-8 and TRBJ1-5, is EAGVTQSPTHLIKTRGQQATLRCSPISGHTSVYWYQQALGLGLQFLLWYDEGEERNRGNFPPRFSGRQFPNYSSELNVNALELEDSALYLCASSKRTGVDQPQHFGDGTRLSIL.